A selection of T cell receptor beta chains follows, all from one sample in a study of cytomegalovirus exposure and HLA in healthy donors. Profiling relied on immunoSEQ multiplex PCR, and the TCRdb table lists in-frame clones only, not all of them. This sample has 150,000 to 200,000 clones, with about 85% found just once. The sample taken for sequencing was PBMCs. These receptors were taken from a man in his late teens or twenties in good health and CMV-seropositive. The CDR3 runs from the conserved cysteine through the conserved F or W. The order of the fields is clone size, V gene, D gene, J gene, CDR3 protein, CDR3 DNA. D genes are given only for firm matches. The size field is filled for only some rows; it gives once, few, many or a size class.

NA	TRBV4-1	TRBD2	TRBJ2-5	CASSQEGPSGIETQYF	TGCGCCAGCAGCCAGGAAGGTCCCAGCGGGATTGAGACCCAGTACTTC
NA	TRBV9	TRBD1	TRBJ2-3	CASSLGQGAGTDTQYF	TGTGCCAGCAGCTTGGGACAGGGGGCCGGCACAGATACGCAGTATTTT
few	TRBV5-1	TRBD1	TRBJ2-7	CASSYWTGDYEQYF	TGCGCCAGCAGCTATTGGACAGGGGACTACGAGCAGTACTTC
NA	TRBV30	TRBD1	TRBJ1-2	CAWDTGDNYGYTF	TGTGCCTGGGATACAGGGGATAACTATGGCTACACCTTC
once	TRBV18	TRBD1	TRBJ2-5	CASSRPGQQETQYF	TGTGCCAGCTCACGGCCGGGACAGCAAGAGACCCAGTACTTC
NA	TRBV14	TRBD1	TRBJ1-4	CASSSRQGTNEKLFF	TGTGCCAGCAGCTCAAGACAGGGGACTAATGAAAAACTGTTTTTT
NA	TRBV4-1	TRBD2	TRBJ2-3	CASSQPSGTSGTDTQYF	TGCGCCAGCAGCCAGCCCTCCGGGACTAGCGGCACAGATACGCAGTATTTT
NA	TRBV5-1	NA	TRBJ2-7	CASSPDRVEQYF	TGCGCCAGCAGCCCCGATCGGGTCGAGCAGTACTTC
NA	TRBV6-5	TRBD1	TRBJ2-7	CASSYTGTASYEQYF	TGTGCCAGCAGTTACACCGGGACAGCCTCCTACGAGCAGTACTTC
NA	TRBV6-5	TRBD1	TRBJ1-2	CASSSGGNYGYTF	TGTGCCAGCAGTTCAGGGGGGAACTATGGCTACACCTTC
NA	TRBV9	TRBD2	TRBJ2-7	CASSVGGRAGEQYF	TGTGCCAGCAGCGTAGGCGGGAGGGCCGGCGAGCAGTACTTC
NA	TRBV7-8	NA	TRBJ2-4	CASSLARNPAKNIQYF	TGTGCCAGCAGCTTAGCGCGGAACCCAGCCAAAAACATTCAGTACTTC
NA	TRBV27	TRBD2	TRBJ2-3	CASSRSGTDTQYF	TGTGCCAGCAGTCGTAGCGGGACAGATACGCAGTATTTT
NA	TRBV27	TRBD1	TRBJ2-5	CASSLAPPGTGQETQYF	TGTGCCAGCAGTTTAGCTCCCCCCGGGACAGGGCAAGAGACCCAGTACTTC
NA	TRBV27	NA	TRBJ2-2	CASRDSWTGELFF	TGTGCCAGCAGGGACAGCTGGACCGGGGAGCTGTTTTTT
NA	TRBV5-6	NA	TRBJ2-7	CASSLGGGPYEQYF	TGTGCCAGCAGCTTAGGGGGAGGGCCCTACGAGCAGTACTTC
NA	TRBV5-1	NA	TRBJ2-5	CASSLAPGVGETQYF	TGCGCCAGCAGCTTGGCTCCGGGGGTAGGAGAGACCCAGTACTTC
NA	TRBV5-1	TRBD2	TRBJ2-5	CASSSYSGALQETQYF	TGCGCCAGCAGCTCCTATAGCGGGGCCCTTCAAGAGACCCAGTACTTC
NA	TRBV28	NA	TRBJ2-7	CASSLQPSRVYEQYF	TGTGCCAGCAGTCTCCAGCCCAGCAGGGTCTACGAGCAGTACTTC
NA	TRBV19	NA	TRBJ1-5	CASSRGEGNNQPQHF	TGTGCCAGTAGTCGGGGGGAGGGCAACAATCAGCCCCAGCATTTT
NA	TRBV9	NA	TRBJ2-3	CASSGGQSSTDTQYF	TGTGCCAGCAGCGGTGGACAATCTAGCACAGATACGCAGTATTTT
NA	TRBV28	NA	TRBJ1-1	CASSLSRGTEAFF	TGTGCCAGCAGTTTGAGTCGGGGCACTGAAGCTTTCTTT
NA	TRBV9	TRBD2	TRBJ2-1	CASSDGLGREQFF	TGTGCCAGCAGCGACGGACTAGGACGTGAGCAGTTCTTC
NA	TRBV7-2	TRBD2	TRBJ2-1	CASSLGSLAGEQFF	TGTGCCAGCAGCCTAGGGTCACTAGCGGGGGAGCAGTTCTTC
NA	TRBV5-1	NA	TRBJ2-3	CASSSQTGDTQYF	TGCGCCAGCAGCTCCCAGACTGGGGATACGCAGTATTTT
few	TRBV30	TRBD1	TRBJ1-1	CAWMTGQGRTEAFF	TGTGCCTGGATGACTGGACAGGGACGCACTGAAGCTTTCTTT
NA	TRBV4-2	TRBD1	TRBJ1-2	CASSQAGQGAYGYTF	TGTGCCAGCAGCCAGGCGGGACAGGGGGCATATGGCTACACCTTC